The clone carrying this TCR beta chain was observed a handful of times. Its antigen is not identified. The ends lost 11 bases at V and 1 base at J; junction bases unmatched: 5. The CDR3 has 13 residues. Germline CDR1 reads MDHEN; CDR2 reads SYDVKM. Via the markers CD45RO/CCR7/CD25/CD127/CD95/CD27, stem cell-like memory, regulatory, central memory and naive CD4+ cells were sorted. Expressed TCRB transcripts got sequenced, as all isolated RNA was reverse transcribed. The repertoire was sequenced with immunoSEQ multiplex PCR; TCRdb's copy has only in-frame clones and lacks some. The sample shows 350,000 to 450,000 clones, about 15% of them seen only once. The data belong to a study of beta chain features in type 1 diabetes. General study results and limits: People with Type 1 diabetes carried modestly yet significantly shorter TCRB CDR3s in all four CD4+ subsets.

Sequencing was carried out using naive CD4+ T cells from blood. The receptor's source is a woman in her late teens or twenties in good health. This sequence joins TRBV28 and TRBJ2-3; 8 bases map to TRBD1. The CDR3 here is CAAETGGTDTQYF. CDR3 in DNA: TGTGCCGCGGAGACAGGGGGCACAGATACGCAGTATTTT.